This TCR beta chain was captured in a study of blood T cell repertoires in COVID-19. Study as a whole: The analysed material was cDNA or gDNA that came from T cells, B-cell-depleted T cells, or PBMCs.

As handled by the study authors: Reference gene primers were amplified, and this amplification served to estimate nucleated cell counts. TCRdb keeps only in-frame clones here, not all; method: immunoSEQ multiplex PCR. V, J and clone size were drawn from that table, and D and trimming were deduced from the DNA. Among approximately 100,000 clones, 85% were seen once, and the ten largest hold 38%. Trimming left V 6 bases short and J 5 bases short, with 17 bases between. The CDR3 has 14 residues. Germline CDR1 reads SNHLY; CDR2 reads FYNNEI. The receptor was derived from a man older than 75 with acute or convalescent COVID-19. Specimen: peripheral blood. J is TRBJ2-7 and V is TRBV2, with D possibly TRBD2 on 6 matching bases. This CDR3 is CASRPPGLRNEQYF. CDR3 nucleotide sequence: TGTGCCAGCAGACCTCCGGGACTGCGGAACGAGCAGTACTTC. Using reference TRBV2 and TRBJ2-7 for the parts outside the CDR3, the full variable domain is EPEVTQTPSHQVTQMGQEVILRCVPISNHLYFYWYRQILGQKVEFLVSFYNNEISEKSEIFDDQFSVERPDGSNFTLKIRSTKLEDSAMYFCASRPPGLRNEQYFGPGTRLTVT.